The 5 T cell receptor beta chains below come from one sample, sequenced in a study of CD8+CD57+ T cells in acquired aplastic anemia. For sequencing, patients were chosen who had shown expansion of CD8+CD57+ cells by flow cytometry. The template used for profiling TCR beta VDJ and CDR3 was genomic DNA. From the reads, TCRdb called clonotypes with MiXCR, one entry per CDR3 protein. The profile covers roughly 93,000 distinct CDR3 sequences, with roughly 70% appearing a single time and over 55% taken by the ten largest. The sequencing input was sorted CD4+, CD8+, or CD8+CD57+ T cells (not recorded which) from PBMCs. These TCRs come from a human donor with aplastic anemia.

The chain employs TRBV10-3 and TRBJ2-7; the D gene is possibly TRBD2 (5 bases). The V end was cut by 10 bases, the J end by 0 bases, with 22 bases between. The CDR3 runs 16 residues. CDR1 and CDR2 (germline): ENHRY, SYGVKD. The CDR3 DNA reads TGTGCCAGCAGCCTTGTGGGCGGGTCGGCCTCCTACGAGCAGTACTTC. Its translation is CASSLVGGSASYEQYF.

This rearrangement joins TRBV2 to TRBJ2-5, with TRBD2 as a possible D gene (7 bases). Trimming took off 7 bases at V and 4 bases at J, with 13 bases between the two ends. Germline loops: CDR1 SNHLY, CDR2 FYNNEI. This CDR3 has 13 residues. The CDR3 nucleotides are TGTGCCAGCATTAGGGGGGGGCGAGAGACCCAGTACTTC. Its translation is CASIRGGRETQYF.

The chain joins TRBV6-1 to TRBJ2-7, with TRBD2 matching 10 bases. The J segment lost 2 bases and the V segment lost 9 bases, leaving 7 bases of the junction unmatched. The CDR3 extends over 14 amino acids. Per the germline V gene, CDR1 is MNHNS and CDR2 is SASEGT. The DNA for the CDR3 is TGTGCCAGTGCCAGCGGGGGGGATACCTACGAGCAGTACTTC. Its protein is CASASGGDTYEQYF.

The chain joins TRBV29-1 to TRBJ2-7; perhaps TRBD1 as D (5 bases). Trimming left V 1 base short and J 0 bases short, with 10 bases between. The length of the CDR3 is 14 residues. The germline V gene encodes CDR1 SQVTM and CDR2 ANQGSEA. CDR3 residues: CSVEVQANSYEQYF. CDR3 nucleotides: TGCAGCGTTGAAGTACAGGCCAACTCCTACGAGCAGTACTTC.

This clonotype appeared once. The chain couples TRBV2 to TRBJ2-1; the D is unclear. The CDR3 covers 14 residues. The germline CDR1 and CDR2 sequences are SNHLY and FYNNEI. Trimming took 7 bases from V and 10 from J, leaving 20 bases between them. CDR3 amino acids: CASNASPGAGEQFF. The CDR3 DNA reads TGTGCCAGCAATGCGTCCCCAGGAGCAGGCGAGCAGTTCTTC.